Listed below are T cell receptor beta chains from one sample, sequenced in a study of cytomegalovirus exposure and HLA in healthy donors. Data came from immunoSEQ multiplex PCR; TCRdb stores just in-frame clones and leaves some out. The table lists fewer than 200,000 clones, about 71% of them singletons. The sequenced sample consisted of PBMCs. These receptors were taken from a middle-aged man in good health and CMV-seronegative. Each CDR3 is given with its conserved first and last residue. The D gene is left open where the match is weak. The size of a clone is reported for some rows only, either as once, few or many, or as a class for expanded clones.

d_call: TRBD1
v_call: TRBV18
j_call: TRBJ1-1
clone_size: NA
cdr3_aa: CASSMDRVPTMNTEAFF
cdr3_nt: TGTGCCAGCTCGATGGACAGGGTCCCCACAATGAACACTGAAGCTTTCTTT

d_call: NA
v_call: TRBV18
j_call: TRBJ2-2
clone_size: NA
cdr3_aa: CASSYTTATGELFF
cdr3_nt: TGTGCCAGCTCATACACTACTGCTACCGGGGAGCTGTTTTTT

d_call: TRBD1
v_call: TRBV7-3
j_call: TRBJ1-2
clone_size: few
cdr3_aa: CASSFRDSRGYTF
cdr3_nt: TGTGCCAGCAGCTTCCGGGACAGTCGGGGCTACACCTTC

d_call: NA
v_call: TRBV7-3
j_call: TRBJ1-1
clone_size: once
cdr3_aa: CASSSGQPRDGTEAFF
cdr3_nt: TGTGCCAGCAGCTCCGGACAGCCCCGGGATGGGACTGAAGCTTTCTTT

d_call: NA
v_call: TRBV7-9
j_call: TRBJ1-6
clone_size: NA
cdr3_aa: CASSSGHPYNSPLHF
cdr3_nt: TGTGCCAGCAGCTCGGGACACCCCTATAATTCACCCCTCCACTTT

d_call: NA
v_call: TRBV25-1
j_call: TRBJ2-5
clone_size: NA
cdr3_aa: CASSELGGAGETQYF
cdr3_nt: TGTGCCAGCAGTGAATTAGGAGGGGCTGGAGAGACCCAGTACTTC

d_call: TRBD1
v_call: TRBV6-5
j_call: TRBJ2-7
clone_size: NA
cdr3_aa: CASSYSTGRGYEQYF
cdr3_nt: TGTGCCAGCAGTTACTCGACAGGGAGAGGCTACGAGCAGTACTTC

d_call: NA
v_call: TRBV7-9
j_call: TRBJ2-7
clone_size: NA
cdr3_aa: CASSLSGGYEQYF
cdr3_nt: TGTGCCAGCAGCTTATCCGGGGGCTACGAGCAGTACTTC

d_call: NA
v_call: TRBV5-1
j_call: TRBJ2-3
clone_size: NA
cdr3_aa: CASSLNQGSATQYF
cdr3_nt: TGCGCCAGCAGCTTGAACCAGGGTTCGGCTACGCAGTATTTT

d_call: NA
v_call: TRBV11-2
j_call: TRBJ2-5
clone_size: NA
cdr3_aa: CASSLSTAGGETQYF
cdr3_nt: TGTGCCAGCAGCTTATCGACCGCAGGAGGGGAGACCCAGTACTTC

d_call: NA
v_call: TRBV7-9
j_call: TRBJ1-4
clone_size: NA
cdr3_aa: CASSLAPGGPKNEKLFF
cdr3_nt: TGTGCCAGCAGCTTAGCGCCGGGGGGCCCGAAGAATGAAAAACTGTTTTTT

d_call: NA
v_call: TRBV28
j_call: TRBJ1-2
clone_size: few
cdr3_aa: CASSLGHPINSLYYGYTF
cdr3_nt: TGTGCCAGCAGTTTGGGACATCCGATTAACTCCTTGTACTATGGCTACACCTTC

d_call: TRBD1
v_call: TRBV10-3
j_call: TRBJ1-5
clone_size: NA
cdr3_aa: CAISESGQGGHQPQHF
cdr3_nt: TGTGCCATCAGTGAGTCGGGACAGGGAGGGCATCAGCCCCAGCATTTT

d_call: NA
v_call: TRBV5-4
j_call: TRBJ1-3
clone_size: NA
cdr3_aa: CASSLSGNGNTIYF
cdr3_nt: TGTGCCAGCAGCTTATCGGGGAATGGAAACACCATATATTTT

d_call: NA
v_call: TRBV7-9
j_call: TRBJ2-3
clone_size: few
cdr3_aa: CASSVDLTSTDTQYF
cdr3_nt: TGTGCCAGCAGCGTAGACTTAACTAGCACAGATACGCAGTATTTT

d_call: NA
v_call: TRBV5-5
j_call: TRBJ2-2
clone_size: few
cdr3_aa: CASSWEAGTGELFF
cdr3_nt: TGTGCCAGCAGCTGGGAGGCAGGGACCGGGGAGCTGTTTTTT

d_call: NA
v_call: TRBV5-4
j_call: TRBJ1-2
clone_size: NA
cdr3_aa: CASSLERVYGYTF
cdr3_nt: TGTGCCAGCAGCTTGGAGAGGGTTTATGGCTACACCTTC

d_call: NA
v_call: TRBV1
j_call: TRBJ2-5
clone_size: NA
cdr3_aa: CTSSTGQEETQYF
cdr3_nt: TGCACCAGCAGCACGGGACAGGAAGAGACCCAGTACTTC

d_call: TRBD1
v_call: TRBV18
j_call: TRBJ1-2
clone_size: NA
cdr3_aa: CASSAVGGQVAANYGYTF
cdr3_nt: TGTGCCAGCTCCGCGGTCGGGGGACAGGTAGCAGCTAACTATGGCTACACCTTC

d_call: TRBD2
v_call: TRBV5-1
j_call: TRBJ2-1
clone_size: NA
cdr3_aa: CASSPGLAGGPGNEQFF
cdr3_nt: TGCGCCAGCAGCCCCGGACTAGCGGGGGGGCCGGGAAATGAGCAGTTCTTC

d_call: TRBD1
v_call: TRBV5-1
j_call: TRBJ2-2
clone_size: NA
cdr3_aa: CASSLATGPNTGELFF
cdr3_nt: TGCGCCAGCAGCTTGGCGACAGGGCCGAACACCGGGGAGCTGTTTTTT

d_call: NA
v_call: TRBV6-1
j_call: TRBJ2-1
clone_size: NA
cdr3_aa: CASTPWQGPYNEQFF
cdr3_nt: TGTGCCAGCACTCCATGGCAGGGGCCCTACAATGAGCAGTTCTTC

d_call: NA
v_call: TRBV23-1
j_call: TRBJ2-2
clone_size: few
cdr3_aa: CASRGGPSGELFF
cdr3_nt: TGCGCCAGCAGGGGGGGTCCCTCCGGGGAGCTGTTTTTT

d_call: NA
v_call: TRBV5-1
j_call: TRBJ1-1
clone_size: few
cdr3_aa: CASSLGSGLTEAFF
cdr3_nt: TGCGCCAGCAGCTTGGGGTCAGGGCTCACTGAAGCTTTCTTT

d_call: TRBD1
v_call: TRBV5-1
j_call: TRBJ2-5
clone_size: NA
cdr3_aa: CASSLGTGRETQYF
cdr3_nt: TGCGCCAGCAGCTTGGGGACAGGGAGGGAGACCCAGTACTTC

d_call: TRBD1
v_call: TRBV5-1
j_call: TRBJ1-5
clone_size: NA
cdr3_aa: CASSPGQGIGNQPQHF
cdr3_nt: TGCGCCAGCAGCCCGGGACAGGGGATTGGCAATCAGCCCCAGCATTTT

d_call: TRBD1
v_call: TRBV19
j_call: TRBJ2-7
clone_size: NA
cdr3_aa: CASSIGAPGTGSYEQYF
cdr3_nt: TGTGCCAGTAGTATAGGAGCCCCCGGGACAGGGAGCTACGAGCAGTACTTC

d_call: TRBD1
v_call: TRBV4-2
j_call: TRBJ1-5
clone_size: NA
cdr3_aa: CASSQDLRTGVRQPQHF
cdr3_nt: TGTGCCAGCAGCCAGGACCTCAGGACAGGGGTGAGGCAGCCCCAGCATTTT

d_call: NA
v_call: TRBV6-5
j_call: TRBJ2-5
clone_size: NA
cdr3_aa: CASSYSSPRSKTQYF
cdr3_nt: TGTGCCAGCAGTTACTCGTCCCCGCGGTCGAAGACCCAGTACTTC

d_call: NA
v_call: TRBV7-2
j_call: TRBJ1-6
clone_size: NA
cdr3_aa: CASSLHQSRSSYNSPLHF
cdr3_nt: TGTGCCAGCAGCCTTCATCAGAGCCGGAGCTCCTATAATTCACCCCTCCACTTT

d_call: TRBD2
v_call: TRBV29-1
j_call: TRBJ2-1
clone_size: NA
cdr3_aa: CSVEGKRGPHYNEQFF
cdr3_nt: TGCAGCGTTGAAGGAAAGCGGGGGCCCCACTACAATGAGCAGTTCTTC

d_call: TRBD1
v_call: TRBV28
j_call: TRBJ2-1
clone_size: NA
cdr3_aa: CASSLSPATGFRYNEQFF
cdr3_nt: TGTGCCAGCAGTTTATCCCCGGCGACAGGGTTTAGGTACAATGAGCAGTTCTTC

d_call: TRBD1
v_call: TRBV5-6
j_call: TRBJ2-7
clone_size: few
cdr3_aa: CASSPRGPNF
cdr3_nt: TGTGCCAGCAGCCCCAGGGGGCCAAACTTC

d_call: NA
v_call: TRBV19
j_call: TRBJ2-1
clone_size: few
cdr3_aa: CASSMGMGGQFF
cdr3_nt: TGTGCCAGTAGTATGGGGATGGGGGGACAGTTCTTC

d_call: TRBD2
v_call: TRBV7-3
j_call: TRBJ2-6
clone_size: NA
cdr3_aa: CASSPRFGPAGVGANVLTF
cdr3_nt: TGTGCCAGCAGCCCGCGATTCGGGCCAGCGGGGGTTGGGGCCAACGTCCTGACTTTC

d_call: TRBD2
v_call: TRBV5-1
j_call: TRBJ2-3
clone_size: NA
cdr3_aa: CASSYSGGADTQYF
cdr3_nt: TGCGCCAGCAGCTATAGCGGGGGGGCAGATACGCAGTATTTT

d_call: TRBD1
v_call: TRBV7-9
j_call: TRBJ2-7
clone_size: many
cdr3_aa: CASSRLGDSSYEQYF
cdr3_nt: TGTGCCAGCAGCCGCCTCGGGGACAGCTCCTACGAGCAGTACTTC

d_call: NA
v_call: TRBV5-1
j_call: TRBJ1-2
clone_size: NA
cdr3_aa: CASSLDGTPNYGYTF
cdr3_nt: TGCGCCAGCAGCTTGGACGGGACACCGAACTATGGCTACACCTTC

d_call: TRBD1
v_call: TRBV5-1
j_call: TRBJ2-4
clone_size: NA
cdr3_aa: CASSLDGTGKNIQYF
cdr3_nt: TGCGCCAGCAGCTTGGATGGGACAGGGAAAAACATTCAGTACTTC

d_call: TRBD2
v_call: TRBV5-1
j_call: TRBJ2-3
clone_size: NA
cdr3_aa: CASSTGTSVTDTQYF
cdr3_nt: TGCGCCAGCAGCACCGGGACTAGTGTAACAGATACGCAGTATTTT

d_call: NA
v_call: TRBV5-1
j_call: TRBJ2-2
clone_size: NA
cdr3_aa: CASSLVGTGELFF
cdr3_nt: TGCGCCAGCAGCTTGGTCGGCACCGGGGAGCTGTTTTTT

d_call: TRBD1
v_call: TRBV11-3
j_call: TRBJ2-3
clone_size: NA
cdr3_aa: CASSSGQGRGDTQYF
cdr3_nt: TGTGCCAGCAGCTCAGGACAGGGAAGAGGAGATACGCAGTATTTT

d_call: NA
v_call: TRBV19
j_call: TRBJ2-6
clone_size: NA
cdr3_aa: CASSRESGANVLTF
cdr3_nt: TGTGCCAGTAGCCGGGAATCTGGGGCCAACGTCCTGACTTTC

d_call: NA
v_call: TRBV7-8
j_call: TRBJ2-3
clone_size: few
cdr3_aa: CASTGPDTQYF
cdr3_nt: TGTGCCAGCACTGGGCCAGATACGCAGTATTTT

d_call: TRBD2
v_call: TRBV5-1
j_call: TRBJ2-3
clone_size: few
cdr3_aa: CASSLSPSGGAQDTQYF
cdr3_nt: TGCGCCAGCAGCTTGTCCCCTAGCGGGGGGGCCCAAGATACGCAGTATTTT

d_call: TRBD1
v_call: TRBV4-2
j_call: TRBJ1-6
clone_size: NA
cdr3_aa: CASSQVQTGGSYNSPLHF
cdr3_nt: TGTGCCAGCAGCCAAGTTCAGACAGGGGGCTCCTATAATTCACCCCTCCACTTT

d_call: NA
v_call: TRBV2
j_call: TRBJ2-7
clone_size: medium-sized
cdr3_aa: CASKADSSYEQYF
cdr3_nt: TGTGCCAGCAAGGCAGACAGCTCCTACGAGCAGTACTTC

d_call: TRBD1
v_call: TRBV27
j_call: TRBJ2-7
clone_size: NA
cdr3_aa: CASSVGQGGSYEQYF
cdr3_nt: TGTGCCAGCAGCGTGGGACAGGGGGGATCCTACGAGCAGTACTTC

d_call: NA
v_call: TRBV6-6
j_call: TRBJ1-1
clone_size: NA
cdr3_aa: CASSQVNTEAFF
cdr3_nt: TGTGCCAGCAGTCAGGTGAACACTGAAGCTTTCTTT

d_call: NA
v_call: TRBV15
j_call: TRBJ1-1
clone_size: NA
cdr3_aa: CATSSQGAEAFF
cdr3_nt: TGTGCCACCAGCAGCCAAGGGGCTGAAGCTTTCTTT

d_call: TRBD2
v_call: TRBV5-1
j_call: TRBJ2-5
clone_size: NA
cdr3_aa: CASSLAGLEVETQYF
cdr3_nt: TGCGCCAGCAGCTTGGCCGGACTAGAGGTGGAGACCCAGTACTTC

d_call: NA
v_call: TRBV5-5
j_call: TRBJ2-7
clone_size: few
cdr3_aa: CASRGFGGTNNNEQYF
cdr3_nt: TGTGCCAGCAGGGGCTTTGGTGGGACAAACAACAACGAGCAGTACTTC

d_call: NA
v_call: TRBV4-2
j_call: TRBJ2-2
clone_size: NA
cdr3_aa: CASSQGGLNTGELFF
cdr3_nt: TGTGCCAGCAGCCAAGGGGGGCTAAACACCGGGGAGCTGTTTTTT

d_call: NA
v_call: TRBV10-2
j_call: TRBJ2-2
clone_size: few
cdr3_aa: CASWTVANTGELFF
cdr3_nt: TGCGCCAGCTGGACAGTCGCGAACACCGGGGAGCTGTTTTTT

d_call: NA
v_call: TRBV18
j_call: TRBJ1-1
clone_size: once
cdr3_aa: CASSPQGLTEAFF
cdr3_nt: TGTGCCAGCTCACCGCAGGGGCTTACTGAAGCTTTCTTT

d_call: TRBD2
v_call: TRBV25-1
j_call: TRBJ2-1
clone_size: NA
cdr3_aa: CASSERTSGVYNEQFF
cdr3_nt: TGTGCCAGCAGTGAACGGACTAGCGGGGTGTACAATGAGCAGTTCTTC

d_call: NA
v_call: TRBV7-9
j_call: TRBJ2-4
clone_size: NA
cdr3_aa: CASSLGIAKNIQYF
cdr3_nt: TGTGCCAGCAGCCTAGGTATAGCCAAAAACATTCAGTACTTC

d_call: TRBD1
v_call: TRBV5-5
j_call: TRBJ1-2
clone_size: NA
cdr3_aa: CASSLAGGGGDGYGYTF
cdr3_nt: TGTGCCAGCAGCTTGGCCGGAGGGGGCGGCGATGGCTATGGCTACACCTTC

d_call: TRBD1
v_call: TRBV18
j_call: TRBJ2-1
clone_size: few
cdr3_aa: CASATGQGYNEQFF
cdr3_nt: TGTGCCAGCGCCACGGGACAGGGCTACAATGAGCAGTTCTTC

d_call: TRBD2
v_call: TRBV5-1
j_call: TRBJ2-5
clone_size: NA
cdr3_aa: CASSLGLAGYQETQYF
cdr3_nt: TGCGCCAGCAGCTTGGGACTAGCGGGGTACCAAGAGACCCAGTACTTC